This T cell receptor (beta chain) is from a study of T cell responses to AZD1222 COVID-19 vaccine. Assay used: immunoSEQ multiplex PCR; TCRdb lists only in-frame clones, some missing. Of 150,000 to 200,000 clones listed, approximately 92% are singletons. Details on this clone: The antigen remains unidentified.

Findings and caveats of the study: Clonal diversity was possibly underestimated, and the donors were mostly white British, with more females. The breadth and depth of Spike-specific TCRs increased once two AZD1222 doses had been given. Among vaccine-associated CD4 TCRs, coverage spanned spike, with dominance at 160-218 and 743-854. Of spike-specific TCRs, nearly half reportedly target regions left unmutated in variants.

The TCR was taken from an adult in good health. The sample was peripheral blood, taken on day 0 of AZD1222 vaccination.

CDR3 sequence (DNA): TGCAGTGCTAGTGGCGGCCAGCCCCAGCATTTT. This translates into CSASGGQPQHF. J is TRBJ1-5 and V is TRBV20-1, with D unclear. The CDR3 spans 11 residues. The V gene's germline CDR1 is DFQATT and CDR2 SNEGSKA (reference sequence). V was shortened by 3 bases and J by 7 bases, with 7 bases between the two germline ends.